This paragraph covers one T cell receptor (beta chain) sequence. This entry is derived from a study of control samples from healthy donors and cancer patients. Profiling relied on immunoSEQ multiplex PCR, and the TCRdb table lists in-frame clones only, not all of them. This sample yields about 75,000 clones, of which about 95% are seen a single time; around 6.4% belongs to the top ten. Germline assignment: CDR1 GTSNPN and CDR2 SVGIG (reference sequence). The CDR3 runs to 11 residues. Trimming removed 2 bases at V and 4 bases at J, with 5 bases between. The chain has TRBV30 and TRBJ1-1; D remains unclear. The source material was blood. The receptor was isolated from a woman aged 40-49 years in good health. The CDR3 sequence: CAWSFRTEAFF. The DNA of the CDR3 is TGTGCCTGGAGTTTTCGCACTGAAGCTTTCTTT.